The text below deals with one T cell receptor beta chain. Its target is unknown. The sample belongs to a study of OX40 agonist ivuxolimab in advanced cancers. Looking at the study overall: Hepatocellular carcinoma, melanoma, renal cell or head and neck cancer occurred in dose-escalation patients. Allowance was made for prior anti-PD-1, anti-PD-L1 or anti-CTLA-4 therapy, and roughly 40% had some.

The CDR3 is 14 amino acids. CDR1 is KGHSH, CDR2 LQKENI, per germline. V shed 3 bases and J shed 8 bases, with 16 bases lying between them. Profiled with immunoSEQ multiplex PCR; TCRdb holds only in-frame clones, not every one. The data show approximately 90,000 clones, with around 87% seen just once and around 4.5% held by the top ten. Points from the study as a whole: The study found that CD8+ T cells averaged more expanded clones than CD4+. Clonal expansion was among the lowest in partial responders at 0.1-3.0 mg/kg, especially CD8+.

This receptor was taken from an adult with an advanced solid tumor such as melanoma, head and neck, liver or kidney cancer. The chain couples TRBV18 to TRBJ1-2, with a tentative D call TRBD1 (5 bases). Here the sequenced sample was CD4+ or CD8+ T cells sorted from blood, taken in a trial of the OX40 agonist ivuxolimab. The chain's CDR3 is CASSPLRREGGYTF. The CDR3 nucleotides are TGTGCCAGCTCACCCCTTCGCAGGGAGGGGGGCTACACCTTC.